The T cell receptor beta chain described here comes from a study of cytomegalovirus exposure and HLA in healthy donors. The assay was immunoSEQ multiplex PCR, and TCRdb's table has in-frame clones only and misses some. The table includes hundreds of thousands of clones, approximately 87% detected once. The 120-subject validation cohort, separate from the roughly 700-subject first cohort, included the donors. The CDR3 is made up of 15 amino acids. The germline V gene has CDR1 SQVTM and CDR2 ANQGSEA. V gave up 3 bases and J gave up 1 base, with 13 bases separating them. The chain combines TRBV29-1 with TRBJ2-1; the D gene is possibly TRBD2 (5 bases). Sequenced sample: PBMCs. This receptor was obtained from a woman in her late teens or twenties in good health and CMV-seronegative. This CDR3 is CSVDGESGSYNEQFF. The DNA for the CDR3 is TGCAGCGTTGATGGGGAGAGCGGTTCCTACAATGAGCAGTTCTTC.